This T cell receptor (beta chain) was captured in a study of radiotherapy plus CTLA-4 blockade in lung cancer. Study in general: Objective responses arose in approximately 19% of patients, and 25% to 35% experienced disease control.

As to this clone: Its antigen is still unknown.

Each patient with chemo-refractory metastatic non-small-cell lung cancer was treated with focal radiation plus CTLA-4 blockade using ipilimumab. The CDR3 runs to 14 residues. Germline trimming cut 6 bases from V and 10 bases from J; bases unmatched to any gene: 5. Germline CDR1 reads MNHEY; CDR2 reads SVGAGI. Profiling relied on immunoSEQ multiplex PCR, and the TCRdb table lists in-frame clones only, not all of them. The sample comprises roughly 39,000 clones, about three quarters of which are singletons, and 8.5% to 9% rests with the top ten. Study-wide points: The best predictor of response was reported to be early blood T cell clone dynamics, with interferon-beta. Radiotherapy was combined with ipilimumab, and tumor-derived TCR clones then expanded in blood.

The origin of this receptor is a human donor with non-small cell lung cancer who had stable disease on radiotherapy plus ipilimumab. The specimen comprised peripheral blood, sampled from a patient treated with radiotherapy plus ipilimumab. J is TRBJ2-1 and V is TRBV6-5; 14 bases line up with TRBD2. DNA of the CDR3: TGTGCCAGCAGCAAGGGACTAGCGGGGGTCGAGCAGTTCTTC. Translation: CASSKGLAGVEQFF.